Below are 29 T cell receptor beta chains sequenced from a single sample in a study of OX40 agonist ivuxolimab in advanced cancers. The data were produced by immunoSEQ multiplex PCR, yet TCRdb's version contains in-frame clones alone and is incomplete. This table holds nearly 80,000 clones, 84% found once. Source: CD4+ or CD8+ T cells sorted from blood, taken in a trial of the OX40 agonist ivuxolimab. These receptor sequences come from an adult with an advanced solid tumor such as melanoma, head and neck, liver or kidney cancer.

The CDR3 coding sequence is TGTGCCAGCAGCTTGTCGACAGTGGATACGCAGTATTTT. It yields the protein CASSLSTVDTQYF. This sequence joins TRBV7-9 and TRBJ2-3; tentatively, D is TRBD1 (5 bases). Germline values: CDR1 SEHNR, CDR2 FQNEAQ (reference sequence). V lost 3 bases and J 6 bases, leaving 10 bases between the germline ends. The CDR3 has 13 residues.

The rearrangement uses TRBV5-1 and TRBJ2-7, with D perhaps TRBD1 or TRBD2 (5 bases each). This CDR3 is built from 14 residues. From germline, CDR1 is SGHRS and CDR2 YFSETQ. The V gene lost 4 bases and the J gene lost 6 bases, with 17 bases spanning the gap. The CDR3 sequence: CASSPGTEASEQYF. CDR3 coding DNA: TGCGCCAGCAGCCCCGGGACCGAAGCGTCCGAGCAGTACTTC.

The chain links TRBV4-1 to TRBJ1-3; D uncertain. In germline, CDR1 is MGHRA, CDR2 YSYEKL. Deletions cut 0 bases from V and 0 bases from J, with 9 bases between. The CDR3 has 16 amino acids. The CDR3 loop is CASSQEGGISGNTIYF. The CDR3 DNA is TGCGCCAGCAGCCAAGAAGGAGGGATCTCTGGAAACACCATATATTTT.

The chain recombines TRBV2 with TRBJ2-5; no reliable D call. The CDR3 contains 13 residues. Germline values: CDR1 SNHLY, CDR2 FYNNEI. Deletions cut 6 bases from V and 6 bases from J, with 14 bases between. DNA of the CDR3: TGTGCCAGCAGCCCCGGGTTCGGGCAGACCCAGTACTTC. Its protein product is CASSPGFGQTQYF.

CDR3 in amino acids: CAIRWDVSDYEQYF. CDR3 nucleotides: TGTGCCATCAGGTGGGATGTTAGCGACTACGAGCAGTACTTC. V gene TRBV10-3 combines with J gene TRBJ2-7; tentatively, D is TRBD2 (5 bases). Germline V gives CDR1 ENHRY, CDR2 SYGVKD. CDR3 length equals 14 residues. The germline V and J ends were trimmed by 6 bases and 3 bases, with 15 bases remaining between them.

This clone was recorded at least ten times. This chain connects TRBV7-8 to TRBJ2-2, with D hard to call. V was shortened by 2 bases and J by 6 bases, with 13 bases between the two germline ends. This CDR3 is 15 amino acids long. Germline-derived CDR1 and CDR2 are SGHVS and FQNEAQ. CDR3 DNA: TGTGCCAGCAGCTTAAGGATAGTGAGCTCCGGGGAGCTGTTTTTT. Amino acid sequence: CASSLRIVSSGELFF.

The chain links TRBV7-9 to TRBJ1-4; tentatively, D is TRBD1 (6 bases). This CDR3 contains 15 residues. Germline V gene sequence: CDR1 SEHNR, CDR2 FQNEAQ (reference sequence). V gave up 1 base and J gave up 5 bases, with 11 bases separating them. The CDR3 bases are TGTGCCAGCAGCTTAGGGCCAAGGGGGAATGAAAAACTGTTTTTT. Protein: CASSLGPRGNEKLFF.

This chain links TRBV7-8 with TRBJ2-4, with 8 bases matching TRBD1. The CDR3 consists of 13 residues. The germline CDR1 and CDR2 sequences are SGHVS and FQNEAQ. Unmatched junction bases numbered 3, after V lost 1 base and J lost 10 bases. The CDR3 coding sequence is TGTGCCAGCAGCTTAGACAGGGGGTTTATTCAGTACTTC. It codes for CASSLDRGFIQYF.

The chain couples TRBV5-6 to TRBJ2-5, with 8 bases identical to TRBD1. With V trimmed by 2 bases and J by 5 bases, 11 bases remained unmatched. Looked up from germline, CDR1 is SGHDT and CDR2 is YYEEEE. The length of the CDR3 is 16 residues. The CDR3 sequence is CASSLTLTGAQETQYF. CDR3 in DNA: TGTGCCAGCAGCTTAACTTTGACAGGGGCCCAGGAGACCCAGTACTTC.

The chain employs TRBV7-8 and TRBJ2-4; possibly TRBD1 for D (7 bases). Germline V CDR1 and CDR2: SGHVS, FQNEAQ. The V gene lost 4 bases and the J gene lost 9 bases, with 10 bases spanning the gap. The CDR3 consists of 12 residues. The CDR3 protein is CASSYRGGIQYF. In DNA form, the CDR3 reads TGTGCCAGCAGCTACAGGGGAGGCATTCAGTACTTC.

The chain employs TRBV18 and TRBJ1-3; tentatively, D is TRBD1 (5 bases). Germline V gene data show CDR1 as KGHSH and CDR2 as LQKENI. The CDR3 sequence is 18 residues long. V was cut by 2 bases and J by 0 bases, with 17 bases left in between. The CDR3 protein is CASSPYTAGLYSGNTIYF. CDR3 nucleotides: TGTGCCAGCTCACCATATACCGCAGGGTTATACTCTGGAAACACCATATATTTT.

This clone was recorded only once. The chain carries TRBV11-2 and TRBJ2-7, with 7 bases identical to TRBD2. Trimming removed 4 bases from V and 3 bases from J; junction bases left unmatched: 12. Germline assignment: CDR1 SGHAT and CDR2 FQNNGV. The CDR3 spans 16 residues. CDR3 coding DNA: TGTGCCAGCAGCTCCCTGCGAGGCGGGAGAAACTACGAGCAGTACGTC. Its protein product is CASSSLRGGRNYEQYV.

In this sample, this clone turned up once. The gene calls are TRBV28 and TRBJ1-2, with 10 bases identical to TRBD1. This CDR3 has 15 residues. Germline values: CDR1 MDHEN, CDR2 SYDVKM. V shed 5 bases, J shed 6 bases, and the junction held 9 bases outside the gene matches. CDR3 region: CASSPRQGAFNGYTF. The CDR3 DNA is TGTGCCAGCAGTCCTCGACAGGGGGCCTTCAATGGCTACACCTTC.

This clone was found once. The rearrangement joins TRBV5-6 to TRBJ1-1; D is ambiguous. The germline gives CDR1 SGHDT, CDR2 YYEEEE. This CDR3 spans 12 amino acids. V was trimmed by 1 base and J by 8 bases, leaving 9 bases between them. The CDR3 here is CASSLNNLEAFF. CDR3 coding DNA: TGTGCCAGCAGCTTGAACAACCTCGAAGCTTTCTTT.

The CDR3 DNA is TGTGCCAGCAGTCATAGGGGGCGAGACTATGGCTACACCTTC. The encoded protein is CASSHRGRDYGYTF. The rearrangement links TRBV28 to TRBJ1-2; 7 bases align to TRBD1. Germline values: CDR1 MDHEN, CDR2 SYDVKM. V trimming: 5 bases; J trimming: 3 bases; junction bases outside the gene matches: 6. The CDR3 covers 14 residues.

This clone has only a few counts. The CDR3 DNA reads TGTGCCAGCAGCTTAAGTAGAACAGGGGGTATCGAGCAGTACGTC. The encoded protein is CASSLSRTGGIEQYV. V is TRBV7-8 and J is TRBJ2-7, with 8 positions matching TRBD1. Losses at the gene ends were 2 bases for V and 6 bases for J; bases not matched to a gene: 9. The CDR3 runs to 15 residues. Germline V CDR1 and CDR2: SGHVS, FQNEAQ.

This chain links TRBV7-6 with TRBJ2-5; the D gene is possibly TRBD1 (6 bases). The J call may be mistaken, given a closer DNA end match to TRBJ2-7. Per the germline V gene, CDR1 is SGHVS and CDR2 is FNYEAQ. The CDR3 length is 15 residues. CDR3 in DNA: TGTGCCAGCAGGAAACAGACAGGAGGATTGGGCGAGCAGTACTTC. Its protein is CASRKQTGGLGEQYF.

The chain has TRBV18 and TRBJ1-2, with 7 bases lining up with TRBD1. Germline lookup yields CDR1 KGHSH and CDR2 LQKENI. J gave up 8 bases and V 3 bases, and 6 bases lay outside the gene matches. CDR3 length: 13 residues. CDR3 DNA: TGTGCCAGCTCACCGGTGGCAGGGGGGGGCTACACCTTC. Its translation: CASSPVAGGGYTF.

The chain combines TRBV6-6 with TRBJ2-1; D remains ambiguous. V dropped 1 base and J dropped 5 bases, with 6 bases sitting between them. This CDR3 has 13 amino acids. The germline V gene encodes CDR1 MNHNY and CDR2 SVGAGI (reference sequence). DNA of the CDR3: TGTGCCAGCAGTTACTTTAGAAACAATGAGCAGTTCTTC. This encodes CASSYFRNNEQFF.

This chain links TRBV7-9 with TRBJ2-4; possibly TRBD1 or TRBD2 for D (6 bases each). V lost 5 bases and J 0 bases, leaving 20 bases between the germline ends. The CDR3 contains 18 residues. Germline CDR1 is SEHNR and CDR2 is FQNEAQ (reference sequence). CDR3 loop: CASSRTSTGTLAKNIQYF. The DNA of the CDR3 is TGTGCCAGCAGCCGTACTTCAACAGGGACTTTAGCCAAAAACATTCAGTACTTC.

This clone was counted once. V and J are TRBV7-2 and TRBJ1-1, with 7 bases fitting TRBD1. There are 15 residues in the CDR3. The germline CDR1 and CDR2 sequences are SGHTA and FQGNSA. The V gene end was trimmed by 3 bases and the J gene end by 0 bases; junction bases not matched to a gene: 4. DNA of the CDR3: TGTGCCAGCAGCTTCCTGGGGACAGTGAACACTGAAGCTTTCTTT. It encodes CASSFLGTVNTEAFF.

This rearrangement joins TRBV18 to TRBJ2-5; tentative D call: TRBD1 (6 bases). There are 15 residues in the CDR3. Trimming left V 1 base short and J 2 bases short, with 11 bases between. Germline values: CDR1 KGHSH, CDR2 LQKENI. Here the CDR3 DNA reads TGTGCCAGCTCACCACGATTAGGACAGCAAGAGACCCAGTACTTC. This gives the protein CASSPRLGQQETQYF.

This rearrangement joins TRBV30 to TRBJ1-2, with a tentative D call TRBD1 (5 bases). The CDR3 loop spans 12 amino acids. V lost 0 bases, J lost 4 bases, and 6 bases lay in between. Germline V CDR1 and CDR2: GTSNPN, SVGIG (reference sequence). The CDR3 nucleotides read TGTGCCTGGAGTGTAGGGACCTATGGCTACACCTTC. This encodes CAWSVGTYGYTF.

This chain uses TRBV20-1 with TRBJ2-3; D is unclear. The CDR3 covers 11 residues. V dropped 6 bases and J dropped 6 bases, with 10 bases sitting between them. Looked up from germline, CDR1 is DFQATT and CDR2 is SNEGSKA (reference sequence). The CDR3, as DNA: TGCAGTGCGGACCGTGGGGATACGCAGTATTTT. This translates into CSADRGDTQYF.

The V gene is TRBV13, the J gene TRBJ2-2; D assignment may be TRBD1 or TRBD2 (5 bases each). Trimming stripped 4 bases from V and 6 bases from J, with 18 bases between. CDR1 is PRHDT, CDR2 FYEKMQ, per germline (reference sequence). This CDR3 has 16 residues. The CDR3, as DNA: TGTGCCAGCAGCTCGGGACCACGAAGCTTCGCCGGGGAGCTGTTTTTT. It is translated as CASSSGPRSFAGELFF.

The rearrangement joins TRBV5-6 to TRBJ1-1; D not certain. The CDR3 is 12 residues long. V lost 1 base and J 5 bases, leaving 6 bases between the germline ends. Germline CDR1 is SGHDT and CDR2 is YYEEEE. CDR3 residues: CASSLSGTEAFF. The CDR3 DNA is TGTGCCAGCAGCTTGTCGGGAACTGAAGCTTTCTTT.

The gene calls are TRBV2 and TRBJ1-2, with 7 bases matching TRBD1. V lost 5 bases to trimming and J lost 0 bases; unmatched junction nucleotides: 6. Germline CDR1 is SNHLY and CDR2 is FYNNEI. The CDR3 totals 15 residues. CDR3 region: CASSRQGPANYGYTF. DNA for the CDR3: TGTGCCAGCAGTCGACAGGGCCCAGCTAACTATGGCTACACCTTC.

This rearrangement joins TRBV6-9 to TRBJ1-2; D perhaps matches TRBD1 (6 bases). The ends were cut back, 4 bases at V and 7 bases at J, with 16 bases in the middle. This CDR3 is 14 amino acids long. The germline V gene encodes CDR1 MNHGY and CDR2 SVAAGI. The CDR3 bases are TGTGCCAGCAGTTGGGGAGGGGGGGCAGGTGGCTACACCTTC. This codes for CASSWGGGAGGYTF.

The chain employs TRBV5-6 and TRBJ2-7; 11 nucleotides line up with TRBD1. The CDR3 is made up of 15 amino acids. Germline loops: CDR1 SGHDT, CDR2 YYEEEE. The V and J ends lost 4 bases and 7 bases, in that order; junction bases with no gene match: 10. The CDR3 DNA reads as TGTGCCAGCAGCCTTATGGGACAGGGGGTTGGAGAGCAGTACTTC. Its protein is CASSLMGQGVGEQYF.